The clone carrying this TCR beta chain appeared a few times. This sample stems from a study of OX40 agonist ivuxolimab in advanced cancers. Study as a whole: Checkpoint inhibitors had been given previously to 40% of patients. Two cutaneous melanoma patients and one hepatocellular carcinoma patient, three in all, had partial responses.

The CDR3 runs 14 residues. J lost 7 bases, V lost 4 bases, and 5 bases had no gene match. Germline V lookup: CDR1 SNHLY, CDR2 FYNNEI. Only in-frame clones appear in the TCRdb table, and some are missing; sequencing was by immunoSEQ multiplex PCR. The sample has about 72,000 clones; around 90% are singletons. The chain recombines TRBV2 with TRBJ1-5; 9 bases align to TRBD1. The sequence came from an adult with an advanced solid tumor such as melanoma, head and neck, liver or kidney cancer. Source: CD4+ or CD8+ T cells sorted from blood, taken in a trial of the OX40 agonist ivuxolimab. CDR3 nucleotides: TGTGCCAGCAGTGGAGACAGGGGGAAACAGCCCCAGCATTTT. Its translation: CASSGDRGKQPQHF. Looking up the rest from reference TRBV2 and TRBJ1-5 gives the full variable domain: EPEVTQTPSHQVTQMGQEVILRCVPISNHLYFYWYRQILGQKVEFLVSFYNNEISEKSEIFDDQFSVERPDGSNFTLKIRSTKLEDSAMYFCASSGDRGKQPQHFGDGTRLSIL.